This TCR beta chain was documented in a study of tumor T cells in aggressive B-cell lymphoma. Generated by immunoSEQ multiplex PCR, the TCRdb table keeps only in-frame clones and is missing some. This sample yields roughly 3,000 clones, of which about 89% are seen a single time; approximately 19% belongs to the top ten. The V gene lost 3 bases and the J gene lost 0 bases, with 8 bases spanning the gap. Germline values: CDR1 LNHDA, CDR2 SQIVND (reference sequence). CDR3 length: 14 amino acids. The clonotype comes from an adult with diffuse large B cell lymphoma. The chain combines TRBV19 with TRBJ1-2, with TRBD1 as a possible D gene (5 bases). Source material: tumor tissue. CDR3 nucleotides: TGTGCCAGTAGTATGGGGGGAGCTAACTATGGCTACACCTTC. This gives the protein CASSMGGANYGYTF.